This entry describes one TCR beta chain. The CDR3 has 15 residues. With V trimmed by 4 bases and J by 8 bases, 8 bases remained unmatched. Germline V gene lookup returns CDR1 MNHEY and CDR2 SMNVEV (reference sequence). The sample comes from a study of blood T cell repertoires in COVID-19. Study information: PBMCs, B-cell-depleted T cells, or T cells were the source of the cDNA or gDNA that made up the material.

TCRdb's copy holds only in-frame clones and misses some; the assay was immunoSEQ multiplex PCR. The sample includes some 130,000 clones, roughly 91% of them seen just once. The receptor's source is a man between 60 and 75 years old with COVID-19, enrolled during active disease. This chain links TRBV27 with TRBJ1-1, with 12 bases fitting TRBD1. The sequenced material came from peripheral blood. CDR3 sequence: CASSWDRGRMAEAFF. The CDR3 nucleotides read TGTGCCAGCAGTTGGGACAGGGGGCGAATGGCGGAAGCTTTCTTT.